The 8 T cell receptor beta chains given below trace back to one sample, sequenced in a study of cytomegalovirus exposure and HLA in healthy donors. PCR amplification relied on 60 Vbeta primers (plus 13 Jbeta primers). Measured with immunoSEQ multiplex PCR; TCRdb has only the in-frame clones, and not every one. The data hold 150,000 to 180,000 clones, with 79% observed a single time. The sample consisted of PBMCs. The receptors derive from a man younger than 45 in good health and CMV-seropositive.

This sequence joins TRBV28 and TRBJ1-2, with D maybe TRBD1 (5 bases). CDR3 length equals 14 residues. CDR1 is MDHEN, CDR2 SYDVKM, per germline. V lost 6 bases, J lost 4 bases, and 15 bases lay in between. The CDR3 spells CASSRGGGIYGYTF. Written as DNA, the CDR3 is TGTGCCAGCAGCCGGGGCGGGGGGATCTATGGCTACACCTTC.

The chain has TRBV21-1 and TRBJ1-4. TRBV21-1 is a recognized pseudogene. The CDR3 has 17 residues. This CDR3 is CASSKAIRGGTNEKLFF. In nucleotides, the CDR3 is TGTGCCAGCAGCAAAGCGATCCGGGGGGGCACTAATGAAAAACTGTTTTTT.

The gene calls are TRBV5-1 and TRBJ2-5; TRBD1 matches 10 bases. Germline V gene lookup returns CDR1 SGHRS and CDR2 YFSETQ. This CDR3 spans 14 amino acids. With V trimmed by 4 bases and J by 3 bases, 3 bases remained unmatched. Here the CDR3 reads CASSAGQGKETQYF. In nucleotides, the CDR3 is TGCGCCAGCAGCGCGGGACAGGGGAAAGAGACCCAGTACTTC.

The V and J genes are TRBV28 and TRBJ2-1; 9 positions agree with TRBD1. V gave up 7 bases and J gave up 0 bases; unmatched junction bases: 4. Germline CDR1 MDHEN, CDR2 SYDVKM. The CDR3 consists of 15 residues. CDR3 sequence reads: CASTEGQGSYNEQFF. For the CDR3, the DNA is TGTGCCAGCACCGAGGGACAGGGCTCCTACAATGAGCAGTTCTTC.

The CDR3 DNA sequence: TGTGCTAGTGGTTTGGTCGCAGGGGCTTTAAACACTGAAGCTTTCTTT. It specifies CASGLVAGALNTEAFF. The chain couples TRBV12-5 to TRBJ1-1; a possible D gene is TRBD1 (6 bases). This CDR3 contains 16 residues. Germline V lookup: CDR1 LGHNT, CDR2 FRNRAP. V shed 0 bases and J shed 2 bases, with 13 bases lying between them.

CDR3 nucleotides: TGTGCCAGCAGTCCCCGGTCACAGGGGTCTAATTCACCCCTCCACTTT. Its protein is CASSPRSQGSNSPLHF. The V and J genes are TRBV7-2 and TRBJ1-6, with 7 nucleotides matching TRBD1. Trimming removed 6 bases from V and 6 bases from J; junction bases left unmatched: 11. Per germline, CDR1 SGHTA and CDR2 FQGNSA. CDR3 length: 16 amino acids.

The chain has TRBV30 and TRBJ1-4, with 7 bases identical to TRBD1. J gave up 4 bases and V 3 bases, and 5 bases lay outside the gene matches. CDR1 and CDR2 from the germline V gene are GTSNPN and SVGIG (reference sequence). This CDR3 spans 14 amino acids. CDR3 in DNA: TGTGCCTGGAGGGAGGGGACAGATAATGAAAAACTGTTTTTT. It encodes CAWREGTDNEKLFF. Full variable domain (remainder filled in from reference TRBV30 and TRBJ1-4): SQTIHQWPATLVQPVGSPLSLECTVEGTSNPNLYWYRQAAGRGLQLLFYSVGIGQISSEVPQNLSASRPQDRQFILSSKKLLLSDSGFYLCAWREGTDNEKLFFGSGTQLSVL.

This clone was recorded only once. The V call is TRBV25-1, the J call TRBJ2-1; maybe TRBD1 (5 bases). Looked up from germline, CDR1 is MGHDK and CDR2 is SYGVNS. The CDR3 covers 15 residues. V gave up 4 bases and J gave up 5 bases, with 15 bases separating them. In DNA form, the CDR3 reads TGTGCCAGCAGTGGACTTTTATGGACACACAATGAGCAGTTCTTC. Translated: CASSGLLWTHNEQFF.